Here is one T cell receptor beta chain with its context. There are a few counts of this clonotype. Its antigen target is currently unknown. Base qualities are not at hand, and no much larger clone is one base apart. Donors were around 37 systemically healthy Caucasian individuals from Russia aged roughly 6 to 90 years. Each donor gave 8 to 10 milliliters of peripheral blood, collected into EDTA-treated Vacutainer tubes. PBMCs were isolated by Ficoll-Paque density-gradient centrifugation, with at least 7 million obtained per sample. Total RNA, at least 5.5 micrograms per sample, was extracted from PBMCs with Trizol reagent. The percentages of naive CD45RAhigh/CD27high T cells were determined by flow cytometry on a PBMC aliquot from every donor. To prepare the library, 5' RACE was applied. TCRdb records Illumina HiSeq 2500 as the sequencer. The second PCR ran for roughly 7 to 12 cycles and used a J-beta primer mix along with a sample-barcoded 5' primer. Each TCR beta cDNA molecule received a unique molecular identifier from a template-switch 5' adaptor carrying 12 random nucleotides. Each sample yielded at least 2.5 million CDR3-containing paired-end reads. First-strand cDNA synthesis was performed from all RNA using the Mint cDNA synthesis kit, with priming by a TRBC-specific oligonucleotide. All cDNA was treated with uracil-DNA glycosylase and then went through a first 18-cycle PCR with the universal primers M1SS and BC2_uni_R. As for how the authors treated the data: Normalization of each sample was performed by random selection of 1 million high-quality reads, each carrying a distinct molecular identifier. Reads with shared molecular identifiers were discarded instead of being binned into consensus sequences. MiTCR, run with a Q25 quality threshold and the strictest error-elimination algorithm, handled CDR3 identification, clonotype clustering and error correction. Lower-bound total TCR beta diversity was estimated with a nonparametric unseen species model using Euler transformation. The public reads were quality trimmed at Q25 with fastp and then assembled into clones with MiXCR by TCRdb, keeping productive beta chains. All rows with the same CDR3 protein become a single entry with the most common DNA and genes. It is TCRdb's table, rather than the study itself, that gives the V and J calls and clone size. This sample gives around 1,100,000 distinct CDR3 sequences in total; roughly two fifths of them show up just once. The top ten clones comprise over 10% of the sample.

This sample was taken from a study of blood T cells in healthy people across ages (dated by TCRdb to 2014 to 2015). For the study in its entirety: In model experiments, roughly one uniquely barcoded TCR beta cDNA molecule per two T cells was captured by template switching. To avoid experimental bias, donors of different ages were spread randomly across the sequencing lanes. Four age groups were formed from the donors: young (average about 17 years), middle-aged (approximately 39), aged (62) and long-lived (roughly 88). Age-related changes in TCR beta repertoire diversity were measured in the study by deep sequencing normalized with unique cDNA molecular identifiers. The study analyzed two additional independent replicas of 1 million unique cDNA reads from the same blood draw for two donors, one aged 18 to 30 and one aged 80 or older. General conclusions and limits of the study: Conclusive comparison of naive and antigen-experienced compartments was prevented by the profiling of bulk unsorted PBMCs. Because donor CMV infection status was unknown, age-related changes in expanded clonotypes were potentially confounded. Estimates of total diversity based on one million sequenced T cells were regarded as lower bounds and as underestimates. Compared with the aged group, more naive CD4+ T cells, fewer expanded clones and increased TCR diversity were shown by the long-lived group, suggesting age selection. As age increased, observed TCR beta diversity per million T cells dropped in a roughly linear way, and a significant reduction was already evident by age about 40. A strong correlation was found between observed TCR beta diversity and the percentage of naive T cells measured by flow cytometry.

Counted from cysteine to phenylalanine, this CDR3 has 15 amino acids. Only the CDR3 DNA stays, 45 bases, in frame from base 1. Sequences SGHRS (CDR1) and YFSETQ (CDR2) are obtained from the germline V gene. Relative to germline, V is 1 base shorter and J is 8 bases shorter, with 17 bases between their ends. The rearranged segments are TRBV5-1 and TRBJ2-3, with the D gene possibly TRBD1 or TRBD2, each one fitting 5 bases. The TCR comes from a man aged 18 to 29 in good health. The sequenced material came from blood. The sequenced DNA: TGCGCCAGCAGCTTGACCGGGACCCCCGGTGGTACGCAGTATTTT. This encodes CASSLTGTPGGTQYF. The CDR3 plus the reference TRBV5-1 and TRBJ2-3 genes for the other parts give the full variable domain: KAGVTQTPRYLIKTRGQQVTLSCSPISGHRSVSWYQQTPGQGLQFLFEYFSETQRNKGNFPGRFSGRQFSNSRSEMNVSTLELGDSALYLCASSLTGTPGGTQYFGPGTRLTVL.